This T cell receptor (beta chain) was recovered during a study of OX40 agonist ivuxolimab in advanced cancers. Study results and limitations: Nonresponders, in some cases, also had low normalized T-cell clonal expansion.

Measured with immunoSEQ multiplex PCR; TCRdb has only the in-frame clones, and not every one. The data hold tens of thousands of clones, with roughly four fifths observed a single time. The germline V gene encodes CDR1 DFQATT and CDR2 SNEGSKA (reference sequence). The V end lost 0 bases, the J end lost 7 bases, and 7 bases lay between the germline ends. The CDR3 has 11 amino acids. In this sample, this clone turned up once. Its antigen is not identified. Autoimmune disease history or systemic immunosuppression was exclusionary. This sample comprised CD4+ or CD8+ T cells sorted from blood, obtained in a trial of the OX40 agonist ivuxolimab. The rearrangement links TRBV20-1 to TRBJ2-7, with D unclear. The receptor's source is an adult with an advanced solid tumor such as melanoma, head and neck, liver or kidney cancer. CDR3 loop: CSARDLAEQYF. The CDR3 DNA sequence: TGCAGTGCTAGAGATCTGGCGGAGCAGTACTTC.